The entry that follows covers one T cell receptor beta chain sequence. Its antigen is as yet unknown. This specimen comes from a study of cytotoxic CD8 clonotypes in ibrutinib-treated CLL. General observations from the study: Clonality, elevated at ibrutinib response, dropped back toward baseline at progression.

TCRdb's copy holds only in-frame clones and misses some; the assay was immunoSEQ multiplex PCR. Among a few hundred thousand clones, roughly 79% were seen once, and the ten largest hold roughly 6.3%. V was pared by 7 bases and J by 6 bases, with 21 bases between. The length of the CDR3 is 15 residues. CDR1 is SGHTA, CDR2 FQGNSA, per germline. The sample in question was PBMCs, obtained before ibrutinib treatment. The V and J genes are TRBV7-2 and TRBJ1-2; D possibly corresponds to TRBD1 (5 bases). The source of this sequence is a human donor with chronic lymphocytic leukemia. The CDR3 coding sequence is TGTGCCAGCAACCCCGGACGGGGGGTATGGGATGGCTACACCTTC. Translating gives CASNPGRGVWDGYTF.